Below are 18 T cell receptor beta chains sequenced from a single sample in a study of blood T cell repertoires in COVID-19. Sequencing was performed with immunoSEQ multiplex PCR; in TCRdb, only in-frame clones are kept and a portion is missing. The table includes under 85,000 clones, roughly 80% detected once. Sequenced input: peripheral blood. These TCRs come from a human donor in a cohort sampled during active COVID-19.

This clone has just a few counts. The gene calls are TRBV19 and TRBJ1-2, with 9 bases that match TRBD1. The CDR3 length is 15 residues. V dropped 3 bases and J dropped 2; count of bases not matched to a gene: 4. In germline, CDR1 is LNHDA, CDR2 SQIVND (reference sequence). The CDR3 DNA is TGTGCCAGTAGTATTCTCGGACAGGGGAACTATGGCTACACCTTC. It codes for CASSILGQGNYGYTF.

The genes are TRBV7-9 and TRBJ2-7, with D perhaps matching TRBD1 (5 bases). Per germline, CDR1 SEHNR and CDR2 FQNEAQ (reference sequence). The V gene lost 1 base and the J gene lost 3 bases, with 19 bases spanning the gap. The CDR3 has 17 amino acids. The CDR3, as DNA: TGTGCCAGCAGCTTAGGTGGCTGGGGCCTAAGGGACTACGAGCAGTACTTC. Its protein product is CASSLGGWGLRDYEQYF.

The V and J genes are TRBV2 and TRBJ2-7, with TRBD2 matching over 10 bases. J was trimmed by 5 bases and V by 8 bases; bases with no gene match: 12. Germline V gene lookup returns CDR1 SNHLY and CDR2 FYNNEI. This CDR3 has 15 residues. CDR3 in amino acids: CASERASGGGNEQYF. CDR3 nucleotide sequence: TGTGCCAGCGAGAGGGCTAGCGGGGGCGGGAACGAGCAGTACTTC. Full variable domain (remainder filled in from reference TRBV2 and TRBJ2-7): EPEVTQTPSHQVTQMGQEVILRCVPISNHLYFYWYRQILGQKVEFLVSFYNNEISEKSEIFDDQFSVERPDGSNFTLKIRSTKLEDSAMYFCASERASGGGNEQYFGPGTRLTVT.

This sequence joins TRBV6-5 and TRBJ1-2; 7 bases agree with TRBD1. This CDR3 comprises 15 residues. Trimming at V came to 5 bases and at J to 0 bases, leaving 6 bases not matched to a gene. Looked up from germline, CDR1 is MNHEY and CDR2 is SVGAGI. The CDR3 protein is CASSQRTGANYGYTF. In DNA, the CDR3 is TGTGCCAGCAGTCAGCGGACAGGAGCTAACTATGGCTACACCTTC.

This chain joins TRBV19 and TRBJ2-6; D possibly corresponds to TRBD1 (5 bases). Trimming shortened V by 5 bases and J by 0 bases, and 17 bases separated the two germline ends. CDR1 is LNHDA and CDR2 is SQIVND in the germline V gene (reference sequence). The CDR3 has 18 residues. Here the CDR3 DNA reads TGTGCCAGTAGTCTTACGCTAACCAGGGTCTCTGGGGCCAACGTCCTGACTTTC. This translates into CASSLTLTRVSGANVLTF.

This chain joins TRBV6-1 and TRBJ1-6, with TRBD1 as a possible D gene (6 bases). V was cut by 3 bases and J by 3 bases, with 6 bases left in between. The CDR3 contains 14 residues. The germline V gene encodes CDR1 MNHNS and CDR2 SASEGT. CDR3 sequence reads: CASSDRGYNSPLHF. CDR3 nucleotides: TGTGCCAGCAGTGACAGGGGCTATAATTCACCCCTCCACTTT.

The chain employs TRBV6-6 and TRBJ2-7, with unresolved D. Germline V CDR1 and CDR2: MNHNY, SVGAGI (reference sequence). The V and J ends lost 0 bases and 1 base respectively, with 4 bases between them. The CDR3 covers 13 residues. CDR3 in amino acids: CASSYSESYEQYF. The DNA of the CDR3 is TGTGCCAGCAGTTACTCGGAGTCCTACGAGCAGTACTTC.

This clone occurred many times. V and J are TRBV25-1 and TRBJ2-1, with TRBD2 matching over 8 bases. CDR1 and CDR2 (germline): MGHDK, SYGVNS. CDR3 length: 13 amino acids. Trimming cost V 5 bases and J 6 bases; bases outside gene matches: 3. The CDR3 DNA reads as TGTGCCAGCAGTCGGGGGGGCGGCAATGAGCAGTTCTTC. Translating it yields CASSRGGGNEQFF. Full variable domain (missing parts from reference TRBV25-1 and TRBJ2-1): EADIYQTPRYLVIGTGKKITLECSQTMGHDKMYWYQQDPGMELHLIHYSYGVNSTEKGDLSSESTVSRIRTEHFPLTLESARPSHTSQYLCASSRGGGNEQFFGPGTRLTVL.

This sequence joins TRBV28 and TRBJ2-7; tentative D call: TRBD1 (5 bases). CDR1 and CDR2 (germline): MDHEN, SYDVKM. V was trimmed by 6 bases and J by 3 bases, leaving 18 bases between them. CDR3 size: 15 residues. CDR3 protein: CASRSPTPGHYEQYF. Written as DNA, the CDR3 is TGTGCCAGCAGATCTCCGACGCCTGGACACTACGAGCAGTACTTC. The complete variable domain, with remaining parts taken from reference TRBV28 and TRBJ2-7, reads DVKVTQSSRYLVKRTGEKVFLECVQDMDHENMFWYRQDPGLGLRLIYFSYDVKMKEKGDIPEGYSVSREKKERFSLILESASTNQTSMYLCASRSPTPGHYEQYFGPGTRLTVT.

A few counts support this clone. This chain connects TRBV3-1 (or the pseudogene TRBV3-2) to TRBJ1-1, with D perhaps matching TRBD1 (6 bases). Trimming took 11 bases from V and 5 from J, leaving 15 bases between them. This CDR3 contains 12 residues. The germline V gene encodes CDR1 LGHDT and CDR2 YNNKEL (reference sequence). This CDR3 reads CASTGGGTEAFF. The CDR3 DNA follows: TGTGCCTCCACGGGGGGCGGAACTGAAGCTTTCTTT.

The chain links TRBV4-3 to TRBJ1-2, with 8 bases that match TRBD1. Germline CDR1 and CDR2: LGHNA and YSLEER. V gave up 0 bases and J gave up 2 bases; unmatched junction bases: 8. The CDR3 is 17 residues long. The CDR3 DNA sequence: TGCGCCAGCAGCCAAGACCCCGGACAGGGACCCAACTATGGCTACACCTTC. This sequence encodes CASSQDPGQGPNYGYTF.

The chain combines TRBV18 with TRBJ1-4; D not resolved. The germline CDR1 and CDR2 sequences are KGHSH and LQKENI. The CDR3 totals 14 residues. Trimming shortened V by 6 bases and J by 8 bases, and 16 bases separated the two germline ends. The CDR3 bases are TGTGCCAGCTCGGTCGGGGTTGCTTCGGAAAAACTGTTTTTT. Translated, it gives CASSVGVASEKLFF.

The chain employs TRBV28 and TRBJ1-6, with D perhaps TRBD1 (6 bases). Germline CDR1 and CDR2: MDHEN and SYDVKM. The CDR3 has 16 amino acids. Trimming shortened V by 7 bases and J by 6 bases, and 19 bases separated the two germline ends. Here the CDR3 reads CASTTKGVFGNSPLHF. In DNA form, the CDR3 reads TGTGCCAGCACTACAAAGGGGGTATTTGGTAATTCACCCCTCCACTTT.

The chain carries TRBV30 and TRBJ2-7; D might be TRBD1 (5 bases). The V gene lost 0 bases and the J gene lost 12 bases, with 24 bases spanning the gap. Germline V CDR1 and CDR2: GTSNPN, SVGIG (reference sequence). The CDR3 sequence is 15 residues long. The CDR3: CAWSVGRQGNLSPYF. CDR3 DNA sequence: TGTGCCTGGAGTGTAGGTCGGCAGGGTAATCTTTCCCCGTACTTC. Complete variable domain (other parts from reference TRBV30 and TRBJ2-7): SQTIHQWPATLVQPVGSPLSLECTVEGTSNPNLYWYRQAAGRGLQLLFYSVGIGQISSEVPQNLSASRPQDRQFILSSKKLLLSDSGFYLCAWSVGRQGNLSPYFGPGTRLTVT.

Many counts were recorded for this clone. The rearrangement links TRBV5-8 to TRBJ2-1; a weak D match, TRBD1 (6 bases). V was trimmed by 5 bases and J by 8 bases, leaving 8 bases between them. This CDR3 has 11 residues. Germline CDR1 and CDR2: SGHTS and YDEGEE. As DNA, the CDR3 is TGTGCCAGCAGACAGGGCCATGAGCAGTTCTTC. Its translation: CASRQGHEQFF. Together with reference TRBV5-8 and TRBJ2-1, the CDR3 gives the full variable domain: EAGVTQSPTHLIKTRGQQATLRCSPISGHTSVYWYQQALGLGLQFLLWYDEGEERNRGNFPPRFSGRQFPNYSSELNVNALELEDSALYLCASRQGHEQFFGPGTRLTVL.

The chain joins TRBV24-1 to TRBJ1-3, with TRBD1 matching 8 bases. This CDR3 has 15 amino acids. Germline V gene sequence: CDR1 KGHDR, CDR2 SFDVKD. Trimming at V came to 7 bases and at J to 6 bases, leaving 10 bases not matched to a gene. CDR3 nucleotides: TGTGCCACCAGCCTGACAGGGGACGGGACAAACACCATATATTTT. This codes for CATSLTGDGTNTIYF.

This sequence joins TRBV11-2 and TRBJ1-1; the D gene is possibly TRBD1 (5 bases). This CDR3 has 13 amino acids. In germline, CDR1 is SGHAT, CDR2 FQNNGV. Trimming cost V 7 bases and J 1 base, with 10 bases left between them. This CDR3 is CASTPTGNTEAFF. CDR3 DNA sequence: TGTGCCAGCACCCCCACAGGGAACACTGAAGCTTTCTTT.

V and J are TRBV11-3 and TRBJ2-5, with 13 bases identical to TRBD2. Germline CDR1 SGHNT, CDR2 YENEEA. The CDR3 is 16 amino acids. V lost 5 bases, J lost 2 bases, and 5 bases stayed unmatched. The CDR3 sequence is CASSPTSGGVQETQYF. The CDR3 DNA reads TGTGCCAGCAGCCCTACTAGCGGGGGGGTTCAAGAGACCCAGTACTTC.